These 13 T cell receptor beta chains were all obtained from the same sample, sequenced in a study of shared clonotypes between healthy human individuals. Produced via immunoSEQ multiplex PCR; TCRdb's table is partial and in-frame only. The sample contains roughly 2.2 million clones, 80% to 95% of which appear only once. Sequenced: naive CD4+ T cells from PBMCs. Noted subset: CD45RA+ positively selected. These receptors all come from a man aged 18 to 30 in good health. Some clones in this sample may be carry-over from other donors' samples.

The gene calls are TRBV4-2 and TRBJ1-1, with unresolved D. V shed 4 bases and J shed 1 base, with 10 bases lying between them. Germline CDR1 and CDR2: LGHNA and YNFKEQ. This CDR3 contains 14 residues. The CDR3 coding sequence is TGTGCCAGCAGCCGGGGAACAGAGAACACTGAAGCTTTCTTT. It yields the protein CASSRGTENTEAFF.

This sequence joins TRBV5-1 and TRBJ2-1; 13 bases are shared with TRBD2. The CDR3 loop spans 19 amino acids. The trim removed 4 bases at V and 0 bases at J, leaving 10 bases unmatched. Germline lookup yields CDR1 SGHRS and CDR2 YFSETQ. CDR3 loop: CASSPRLAGGPSSYNEQFF. CDR3 nucleotide sequence: TGCGCCAGCAGCCCAAGACTAGCGGGAGGACCGTCCTCCTACAATGAGCAGTTCTTC.

The V call is TRBV2, the J call TRBJ2-2; TRBD1 is a possible D gene (6 bases). The germline CDR1 and CDR2 sequences are SNHLY and FYNNEI. V lost 6 bases to trimming and J lost 0 bases, with 11 bases between them. The CDR3 runs 15 residues. The CDR3 region has the DNA TGTGCCAGCAGGGCGCGGACAGCGAACACCGGGGAGCTGTTTTTT. Translated: CASRARTANTGELFF.

This sequence joins TRBV6-5 and TRBJ2-7; 7 bases match TRBD1. CDR1 and CDR2 (germline): MNHEY, SVGAGI. This CDR3 has 13 residues. V trimming: 7 bases; J trimming: 2 bases; junction bases outside the gene matches: 5. The CDR3 region is CASTGDRAYEQYF. The DNA of the CDR3 is TGTGCCAGCACTGGCGACAGGGCCTACGAGCAGTACTTC.

This rearrangement joins TRBV5-1 to TRBJ2-3, with D perhaps matching TRBD2 (6 bases). The CDR3 is made up of 15 amino acids. Per the germline V gene, CDR1 is SGHRS and CDR2 is YFSETQ. Trimming removed 4 bases at V and 4 bases at J, with 16 bases between. DNA for the CDR3: TGCGCCAGCAGCGCCGGGCTGTCGGGAGCAGATACGCAGTATTTT. This encodes CASSAGLSGADTQYF. The variable domain in full, with the rest retrieved from reference TRBV5-1 and TRBJ2-3, is KAGVTQTPRYLIKTRGQQVTLSCSPISGHRSVSWYQQTPGQGLQFLFEYFSETQRNKGNFPGRFSGRQFSNSRSEMNVSTLELGDSALYLCASSAGLSGADTQYFGPGTRLTVL.

About this clone: Additional DNA sequences in this sample encode the identical CDR3. This chain links TRBV5-1 with TRBJ2-3; a weak D match, TRBD1 (6 bases). Trimming left V 4 bases short and J 5 bases short, with 11 bases between. In germline, CDR1 is SGHRS, CDR2 YFSETQ. This CDR3 comprises 13 residues. CDR3 coding DNA: TGCGCCAGCAGCGGACAAGGGGGAGATACGCAGTATTTT. It specifies CASSGQGGDTQYF.

The chain has TRBV18 and TRBJ1-1; 7 bases align to TRBD1. The CDR3 extends over 14 amino acids. Germline V gene data show CDR1 as KGHSH and CDR2 as LQKENI. The V and J ends lost 4 bases and 3 bases, in that order; junction bases with no gene match: 5. In DNA form, the CDR3 reads TGTGCCAGCTCACGGTTTACAGGGGACACTGAAGCTTTCTTT. Translation: CASSRFTGDTEAFF.

The J gene is TRBJ2-1, the V gene TRBV11-3; D remains unclear. CDR1 and CDR2 (germline): SGHNT, YENEEA. CDR3 length equals 16 residues. V was cut by 2 bases and J by 5 bases, with 16 bases left in between. In nucleotides, the CDR3 is TGTGCCAGCAGCTTACGTTCTGTCGGTGCTAACAATGAGCAGTTCTTC. Translation gives CASSLRSVGANNEQFF.

The chain joins TRBV19 to TRBJ1-5; D remains unclear. V was pared by 7 bases and J by 0 bases, with 7 bases between. Germline lookup yields CDR1 LNHDA and CDR2 SQIVND (reference sequence). The CDR3 length is 13 residues. CDR3 DNA sequence: TGTGCCAGTAAGCAGTATAGCAATCAGCCCCAGCATTTT. Translated: CASKQYSNQPQHF.

The chain couples TRBV7-9 to TRBJ1-1; no clear D gene. CDR3 length equals 13 residues. V lost 3 bases and J 1 base, leaving 6 bases between the germline ends. CDR1 and CDR2 (germline): SEHNR, FQNEAQ (reference sequence). CDR3 region: CASSLETNTEAFF. The CDR3 bases are TGTGCCAGCAGCTTGGAAACGAACACTGAAGCTTTCTTT.

This chain joins TRBV5-6 and TRBJ1-5, with D tentatively TRBD1 (5 bases). This CDR3 comprises 16 residues. Between the trimmed V and J ends, which lost 1 base and 6 bases, there was a span of 17 bases. Germline CDR1 and CDR2: SGHDT and YYEEEE. The CDR3 DNA reads TGTGCCAGCAGCTTGAGCCTGGGCGCCGGGGGTCAGCCCCAGCATTTT. This gives the protein CASSLSLGAGGQPQHF.

The chain recombines TRBV19 with TRBJ1-1; 7 positions match TRBD1. V lost 6 bases, J lost 3 bases, and 7 bases stayed unmatched. Germline V gives CDR1 LNHDA, CDR2 SQIVND (reference sequence). This CDR3 is built from 14 residues. In nucleotides, the CDR3 is TGTGCCAGTAGACATCGGACAGGTGACACTGAAGCTTTCTTT. Its translation: CASRHRTGDTEAFF.

CDR3 nucleotides: TGCGCCAGCAGCCGAGAGGACAGGGCGAATCAAAACATTCAGTACTTC. Encoded protein: CASSREDRANQNIQYF. V gene TRBV4-3 combines with J gene TRBJ2-4, with 8 bases matching TRBD1. There are 16 residues in the CDR3. J lost 5 bases, V lost 4 bases, and 10 bases had no gene match. In germline, CDR1 is LGHNA, CDR2 YSLEER.